This TCR beta chain was profiled in a study of cytomegalovirus exposure and HLA in healthy donors. The method was immunoSEQ multiplex PCR; TCRdb's version includes in-frame clones alone and lacks a portion of them. This repertoire shows more than 55,000 clones, roughly 94% found once; its top ten account for 0.6% to 0.8%. V was trimmed by 4 bases and J by 3 bases, leaving 19 bases between them. Germline V lookup: CDR1 SGDLS, CDR2 YYNGEE. This CDR3 comprises 16 residues. The sample taken for sequencing was PBMCs. The TCR comes from a woman younger than 35 in good health and CMV-seronegative. The chain carries TRBV9 and TRBJ2-5, with D possibly being TRBD1 (5 bases). CDR3 region: CASSPEVTAKKETQYF. In DNA form, the CDR3 reads TGTGCCAGCAGCCCTGAGGTGACAGCCAAAAAAGAGACCCAGTACTTC.